The 29 T cell receptor beta chains reported below all come from one sample, sequenced in a study of T cell responses to AZD1222 COVID-19 vaccine. Using immunoSEQ multiplex PCR, the repertoire was profiled, and TCRdb retains in-frame clones only, with some absent. The profile shows roughly 98,000 clones, about nine tenths of them singletons. Here the sequenced sample was peripheral blood, taken 28 days after the second AZD1222 dose. All receptors derive from an adult who received the AZD1222 COVID-19 vaccine.

This clone was seen a single time. The chain joins TRBV4-2 to TRBJ2-2; 8 bases are shared with TRBD2. The germline gives CDR1 LGHNA, CDR2 YNFKEQ. Losses at the gene ends were 4 bases for V and 5 bases for J; bases not matched to a gene: 6. CDR3 length: 15 residues. CDR3 in DNA: TGTGCCAGCAGCCCCCAGCGGGAGCGGACCGGGGAGCTGTTTTTT. Its translation is CASSPQRERTGELFF.

The gene calls are TRBV3-1 (or the pseudogene TRBV3-2) and TRBJ1-2; TRBD1 agrees at 12 bases. Germline V gives CDR1 LGHDT, CDR2 YNNKEL (reference sequence). The CDR3 is made up of 16 amino acids. V shed 2 bases, J shed 6 bases, and the junction held 7 bases outside the gene matches. The CDR3 nucleotides read TGTGCCAGCAGCCAAAGCCCCGGGACAGGGGGCGATGGCTACACCTTC. Amino acids: CASSQSPGTGGDGYTF.

This chain links TRBV12-3 or TRBV12-4 with TRBJ2-3; D not resolved. The CDR3 consists of 12 residues. V was clipped by 4 bases and J by 3 bases, with 5 bases between them. The CDR3 nucleotides read TGTGCCAGCAGTTCGGAGACAGATACGCAGTATTTT. Its protein product is CASSSETDTQYF.

The chain couples TRBV5-5 to TRBJ1-1; TRBD1 might be the D (6 bases). V lost 4 bases, J lost 1 base, and 11 bases lay in between. CDR3 size: 14 residues. CDR1 is SGHKS, CDR2 YYEKEE, per germline (reference sequence). The CDR3 nucleotides read TGTGCCAGCAGCCGAGACAGGCCGAACACTGAAGCTTTCTTT. Translation gives CASSRDRPNTEAFF.

This clone was counted once. V and J are TRBV27 and TRBJ2-5; D remains unclear. CDR1 is MNHEY, CDR2 SMNVEV, per germline (reference sequence). The CDR3 has 11 residues. The V end lost 6 bases, the J end lost 3 bases, and 5 bases lay between the germline ends. The CDR3 is CASSQKETQYF. CDR3 nucleotides: TGTGCCAGCAGCCAGAAAGAGACCCAGTACTTC.

This chain joins TRBV19 and TRBJ2-1; 10 nucleotides line up with TRBD2. V lost 3 bases and J lost 9; bases outside the gene matches: 11. The CDR3 has 16 residues. The germline V gene has CDR1 LNHDA and CDR2 SQIVND (reference sequence). CDR3 protein: CASSMRLSGRSTEQFF. The CDR3, as DNA: TGTGCCAGTAGTATGCGCCTTAGCGGGAGGTCCACTGAGCAGTTCTTC.

This clone was counted between two and nine times. The chain couples TRBV6-1 to TRBJ2-2; possibly TRBD1 for D (5 bases). The V gene's germline CDR1 is MNHNS and CDR2 SASEGT. This CDR3 region has 13 residues. Trimming pared 3 bases from V and 6 bases from J, leaving 8 bases between. The DNA of the CDR3 is TGTGCCAGCAGTGACAGGGCGTCCGGGGAGCTGTTTTTT. It specifies CASSDRASGELFF.

The chain joins TRBV7-8 to TRBJ1-2; a possible D gene is TRBD1 (5 bases). Germline V CDR1 and CDR2: SGHVS, FQNEAQ. The CDR3 runs 15 residues. The ends were cut back, 5 bases at V and 2 bases at J, with 15 bases in the middle. The CDR3 bases are TGTGCCAGCAGCCAGGGCCTTGGGGCCAACTATGGCTACACCTTC. Amino acids: CASSQGLGANYGYTF.

The gene calls are TRBV2 and TRBJ2-1; D gene ambiguous. The germline V and J ends were trimmed by 3 bases and 0 bases, with 15 bases remaining between them. Germline V gene sequence: CDR1 SNHLY, CDR2 FYNNEI. This CDR3 contains 17 residues. This CDR3 reads CASSDFPNWASYNEQFF. CDR3 bases: TGTGCCAGCAGTGATTTCCCCAATTGGGCCTCCTACAATGAGCAGTTCTTC. The whole variable domain, remainder taken from reference TRBV2 and TRBJ2-1, is EPEVTQTPSHQVTQMGQEVILRCVPISNHLYFYWYRQILGQKVEFLVSFYNNEISEKSEIFDDQFSVERPDGSNFTLKIRSTKLEDSAMYFCASSDFPNWASYNEQFFGPGTRLTVL.

The chain carries TRBV2 and TRBJ2-3, with D unresolved. The V and J ends lost 7 bases and 0 bases respectively, with 11 bases between them. The germline CDR1 and CDR2 sequences are SNHLY and FYNNEI. The CDR3 is 14 amino acids. Here the CDR3 DNA reads TGTGCCAGCATAGTCAGCCTTAGCACAGATACGCAGTATTTT. This gives the protein CASIVSLSTDTQYF.

This chain uses TRBV7-9 with TRBJ2-3, with 7 bases aligning to TRBD2. The germline gives CDR1 SEHNR, CDR2 FQNEAQ (reference sequence). Germline trimming cut 5 bases from V and 4 bases from J; bases unmatched to any gene: 6. The length of the CDR3 is 14 residues. CDR3 loop: CASSELGGADTQYF. In nucleotides, the CDR3 is TGTGCCAGCAGCGAGCTGGGGGGGGCAGATACGCAGTATTTT.

The chain combines TRBV6-1 with TRBJ2-7; D possibly corresponds to TRBD1 (6 bases). Germline CDR1 is MNHNS and CDR2 is SASEGT. Trimming pared 2 bases from V and 1 base from J, leaving 12 bases between. The length of the CDR3 is 15 residues. The CDR3 is CASSEPPRGSYEQYF. CDR3 in DNA: TGTGCCAGCAGTGAACCCCCCAGGGGATCCTACGAGCAGTACTTC.

The V gene is TRBV4-1, the J gene TRBJ1-4; D is perhaps TRBD1 (5 bases). The length of the CDR3 is 14 residues. V gave up 4 bases and J gave up 16 bases, with 22 bases separating them. Germline V gene lookup returns CDR1 MGHRA and CDR2 YSYEKL. CDR3 loop: CASSLERDPHGRFF. DNA of the CDR3: TGCGCCAGCAGCCTAGAGAGGGACCCACACGGTCGGTTTTTT.

V is TRBV19 and J is TRBJ1-1, with a weak D call TRBD1 (6 bases). Deletions cut 9 bases from V and 1 base from J, with 18 bases between. CDR3 size: 15 residues. Per germline, CDR1 LNHDA and CDR2 SQIVND (reference sequence). The CDR3 loop is CASVSTGTWNTEAFF. The CDR3 bases are TGTGCCAGCGTTTCAACCGGGACATGGAACACTGAAGCTTTCTTT.

The V gene is TRBV19, the J gene TRBJ1-6; 7 bases match TRBD1. The CDR3 totals 13 residues. V lost 7 bases and J lost 5; bases outside the gene matches: 2. Germline CDR1 and CDR2: LNHDA and SQIVND (reference sequence). The CDR3 spells CASKGTDNSPLHF. The DNA for the CDR3 is TGTGCCAGTAAAGGGACAGATAATTCACCCCTCCACTTT.

The V gene is TRBV7-7, the J gene TRBJ1-3; D is unclear. Per germline, CDR1 SSHAT and CDR2 FNYEAQ (reference sequence). The length of the CDR3 is 13 residues. Deletions cut 5 bases from V and 2 bases from J, with 7 bases between. CDR3 coding DNA: TGTGCCAGCAGCCCGCCCGCTGGAAACACCATATATTTT. Amino acids: CASSPPAGNTIYF.

This clone came up once. The V call is TRBV27, the J call TRBJ2-6, with TRBD1 matching 12 bases. V shed 6 bases, J shed 4 bases, and the junction held 7 bases outside the gene matches. The CDR3 spans 17 residues. Per the germline V gene, CDR1 is MNHEY and CDR2 is SMNVEV (reference sequence). CDR3 in DNA: TGTGCCAGCAGCCCGGGACAGGGGGCGCCGGGGGCCAACGTCCTGACTTTC. Translated, it gives CASSPGQGAPGANVLTF.

This chain links TRBV30 with TRBJ1-1, with D perhaps matching TRBD1 (6 bases). The CDR3 covers 14 residues. Germline V CDR1 and CDR2: GTSNPN, SVGIG (reference sequence). V lost 0 bases, J lost 5 bases, and 13 bases lay in between. This CDR3 reads CAWSVGQGSTEAFF. As DNA, the CDR3 is TGTGCCTGGAGTGTCGGGCAGGGGAGTACTGAAGCTTTCTTT.

The V call is TRBV5-4, the J call TRBJ1-2, with TRBD1 matching 10 bases. The V and J ends lost 4 bases and 4 bases, in that order; junction bases with no gene match: 4. In germline, CDR1 is SGHNT, CDR2 YYREEE (reference sequence). There are 14 residues in the CDR3. The CDR3 DNA sequence: TGTGCCAGCAGCCCCTGGACAGGGGGCTATGGCTACACCTTC. Protein sequence: CASSPWTGGYGYTF.

The chain has TRBV4-1 and TRBJ2-7; 9 positions agree with TRBD1. In germline, CDR1 is MGHRA, CDR2 YSYEKL. V was clipped by 3 bases and J by 4 bases; unmatched bases: 7. The CDR3 spans 15 residues. The CDR3 spells CASSHNTGGGYEQYF. DNA of the CDR3: TGCGCCAGCAGCCATAATACAGGGGGCGGTTACGAGCAGTACTTC.

The chain combines TRBV27 with TRBJ2-7; D perhaps matches TRBD1 (5 bases). The germline CDR1 and CDR2 sequences are MNHEY and SMNVEV (reference sequence). The CDR3 extends over 14 amino acids. Trimming pared 4 bases from V and 3 bases from J, leaving 13 bases between. The DNA for the CDR3 is TGTGCCAGCAGTTCCCCCAGGGCTCTCTACGAGCAGTACTTC. This encodes CASSSPRALYEQYF.

The genes are TRBV7-2 and TRBJ2-5, with D possibly being TRBD2 (5 bases). Germline V gene lookup returns CDR1 SGHTA and CDR2 FQGNSA. V was trimmed by 2 bases and J by 4 bases, leaving 14 bases between them. CDR3 length: 15 residues. The CDR3 region has the DNA TGTGCCAGCAGCTTATATGGAGGCGTCCGAGAGACCCAGTACTTC. Its protein is CASSLYGGVRETQYF.

This clone was seen once. The chain carries TRBV19 and TRBJ1-2; unclear D gene. Trimming pared 5 bases from V and 5 bases from J, leaving 9 bases between. The length of the CDR3 is 12 residues. In germline, CDR1 is LNHDA, CDR2 SQIVND (reference sequence). The CDR3 DNA is TGTGCCAGTAGTCCGATCGGGTATGGCTACACCTTC. Translated: CASSPIGYGYTF. Supplemented by reference TRBV19 and TRBJ1-2, the full variable domain reads DGGITQSPKYLFRKEGQNVTLSCEQNLNHDAMYWYRQDPGQGLRLIYYSQIVNDFQKGDIAEGYSVSREKKESFPLTVTSAQKNPTAFYLCASSPIGYGYTFGSGTRLTVV.

This clone was seen just once. V and J are TRBV6-5 and TRBJ2-7; TRBD1 matches at 7 bases. This CDR3 is built from 12 residues. Germline CDR1 MNHEY, CDR2 SVGAGI. Trimming cost V 4 bases and J 5 bases; bases outside gene matches: 2. CDR3 region: CASSSTGNEQYF. CDR3 DNA: TGTGCCAGCAGTTCGACAGGGAACGAGCAGTACTTC.

The chain is built from TRBV13 and TRBJ2-1; 9 bases are a match to TRBD1. The CDR3 runs 15 residues. Germline lookup yields CDR1 PRHDT and CDR2 FYEKMQ (reference sequence). The V gene end was trimmed by 5 bases and the J gene end by 7 bases; junction bases not matched to a gene: 9. CDR3 nucleotide sequence: TGTGCCAGCAGCGCCGGGACAGGGATTATTAATGAGCAGTTCTTC. Translating gives CASSAGTGIINEQFF.

V gene TRBV6-4 combines with J gene TRBJ1-1; maybe TRBD1 (5 bases). The germline V gene encodes CDR1 MRHNA and CDR2 SNTAGT. This CDR3 is 14 amino acids long. V was clipped by 6 bases and J by 0 bases, with 11 bases between them. DNA of the CDR3: TGTGCCAGCAGAGACAGTGACATGAACACTGAAGCTTTCTTT. Translation: CASRDSDMNTEAFF.

V usage is TRBV7-8 and J usage is TRBJ2-1; 7 nucleotides align to TRBD2. Germline loops: CDR1 SGHVS, CDR2 FQNEAQ. There are 16 residues in the CDR3. The V and J ends lost 4 bases and 7 bases, in that order; junction bases with no gene match: 13. The CDR3: CASSSEAGRFLNEQFF. The CDR3 DNA sequence: TGTGCCAGCAGCTCCGAAGCGGGACGATTCTTGAATGAGCAGTTCTTC.

This sequence joins TRBV5-4 and TRBJ2-3; 9 bases fit TRBD1. With V trimmed by 4 bases and J by 3 bases, 3 bases remained unmatched. CDR1 is SGHNT, CDR2 YYREEE, per germline (reference sequence). The CDR3 contains 14 residues. CDR3 amino acids: CASSQQGATDTQYF. CDR3 DNA: TGTGCCAGCAGCCAACAGGGGGCAACAGATACGCAGTATTTT.

The chain uses TRBV7-9 and TRBJ2-4, with D possibly being TRBD2 (6 bases). The CDR3 contains 16 residues. V was cut by 2 bases and J by 1 base, with 12 bases left in between. CDR1 is SEHNR, CDR2 FQNEAQ, per germline (reference sequence). The CDR3 protein is CASSLMREAAKNIQYF. CDR3 DNA sequence: TGTGCCAGCAGCTTAATGCGGGAAGCGGCCAAAAACATTCAGTACTTC.